The source of this T cell receptor beta chain is a study of response to subunit inactivated influenza vaccine. Overall study results and limits: Only a handful of new T cells, the authors suggested, are recruited with each seasonal influenza vaccination.

In TCRdb, the RT-PCR reads were re-called with MiXCR into one record per CDR3 protein. The sample lists hundreds of thousands of distinct CDR3 sequences; about 15% were seen once. V trimming: 4 bases; J trimming: 0 bases; junction bases outside the gene matches: 2. Germline CDR1 is SGDLS and CDR2 is YYNGEE. The CDR3 is 14 residues long. Only a few counts were recorded for this clonotype. Its antigen is unidentified. This chain links TRBV9 with TRBJ2-7; 9 bases match TRBD2. This TCR was recovered from a man aged 50 to 60 who received an inactivated influenza vaccine. The sample was PBMCs from blood, taken 12 days after vaccination. The CDR3 DNA sequence: TGTGCCAGCAGCAAGGGACTAGCCTCCTACGAGCAGTACTTC. It codes for CASSKGLASYEQYF. Full variable domain (rest looked up from reference TRBV9 and TRBJ2-7): DSGVTQTPKHLITATGQRVTLRCSPRSGDLSVYWYQQSLDQGLQFLIQYYNGEERAKGNILERFSAQQFPDLHSELNLSSLELGDSALYFCASSKGLASYEQYFGPGTRLTVT.